The present entry profiles one T cell receptor (beta chain) with its context. CDR3 size: 14 residues. V shed 3 bases, J shed 4 bases, and the junction held 6 bases outside the gene matches. The germline gives CDR1 SGHVS, CDR2 FQNEAQ. The treatment here: randomized to nivolumab then ipilimumab (arm A) or the reverse (arm B). Assay used: immunoSEQ multiplex PCR; TCRdb lists only in-frame clones, some missing. The sample holds some 19,000 clones; approximately 70% are singletons and the top ten take roughly 10%. This entry belongs to a study of sequential checkpoint blockade in melanoma. The sequence was collected from a human donor with melanoma. The chain couples TRBV7-8 to TRBJ2-7; 7 bases match TRBD2. Source: CD8+ T cells sorted from blood (inferred from file names), taken from a patient given nivolumab and ipilimumab in sequence. CDR3 in DNA: TGTGCCAGCAGCTTGGGGAGGACTAGTTACGAGCAGTACTTC. Translated: CASSLGRTSYEQYF.